Shown below are 27 T cell receptor beta chains from a single sample sequenced in a study of cytomegalovirus exposure and HLA in healthy donors. PCR employed 60 Vbeta and 13 Jbeta primers. The protocol was immunoSEQ multiplex PCR, while the TCRdb copy is restricted to in-frame clones and leaves out a portion. The table records over 150,000 clones, 70% to 80% of them present only once. The sample taken for sequencing was PBMCs. The source is a woman aged 55-69 years in good health and CMV-seropositive.

The chain links TRBV14 to TRBJ1-4, with 7 nucleotides matching TRBD1. The V gene end was trimmed by 2 bases and the J gene end by 5 bases; junction bases not matched to a gene: 14. Germline CDR1 and CDR2: SGHDN and FVKESK. The CDR3 length is 18 residues. The CDR3, as DNA: TGTGCCAGCAGCCAACCGGGACAGACCCCGATCAGAAATGAAAAACTGTTTTTT. Translation gives CASSQPGQTPIRNEKLFF.

A few counts support this clone. The chain joins TRBV10-2 to TRBJ2-1; 8 nucleotides match TRBD2. The length of the CDR3 is 15 residues. V was clipped by 0 bases and J by 4 bases; unmatched bases: 2. The germline V gene has CDR1 WSHSY and CDR2 SAAADI. Written as DNA, the CDR3 is TGCGCCAGCAGTGAGTCGGGGACTAGATACAATGAGCAGTTCTTC. Its translation: CASSESGTRYNEQFF.

J is TRBJ2-2 and V is TRBV5-1, with 10 positions matching TRBD1. From germline, CDR1 is SGHRS and CDR2 YFSETQ. The CDR3 runs 16 residues. The ends lost 3 bases at V and 6 bases at J; junction bases unmatched: 8. The CDR3 loop reads CASSSTGTGVSGELFF. The CDR3 DNA is TGCGCCAGCAGCTCAACCGGGACAGGGGTATCCGGGGAGCTGTTTTTT.

The V gene is TRBV11-3, the J gene TRBJ2-3, with 13 bases matching TRBD2. The V segment lost 4 bases and the J segment 6 bases; nucleotides outside the gene matches: 4. The germline CDR1 and CDR2 sequences are SGHNT and YENEEA. The CDR3 covers 15 residues. The CDR3 region is CASSSGLAGADTQYF. The CDR3 DNA reads as TGTGCCAGCAGCTCTGGACTAGCGGGAGCGGATACGCAGTATTTT.

The rearrangement links TRBV5-1 to TRBJ2-7, with 10 positions matching TRBD2. The CDR3 covers 16 residues. In germline, CDR1 is SGHRS, CDR2 YFSETQ. The V and J ends lost 1 base and 5 bases, in that order; junction bases with no gene match: 9. The CDR3 nucleotides read TGCGCCAGCAGCTTGTTGTCGGGACTAGCGAGAAACGAGCAGTACTTC. Translating it yields CASSLLSGLARNEQYF.

This clone has more than one count but fewer than ten. V and J are TRBV11-2 and TRBJ1-1, with TRBD1 matching 8 bases. J gave up 6 bases and V 5 bases, and 5 bases lay outside the gene matches. Germline assignment: CDR1 SGHAT and CDR2 FQNNGV. This CDR3 is built from 13 residues. The CDR3 sequence is CASSTDRGPEAFF. CDR3 DNA: TGTGCCAGCAGCACCGACAGGGGCCCTGAAGCTTTCTTT.

V and J are TRBV5-4 and TRBJ2-2, with 12 bases matching TRBD2. V dropped 4 bases and J dropped 6; count of bases not matched to a gene: 7. CDR3 length equals 16 residues. Germline V lookup: CDR1 SGHNT, CDR2 YYREEE (reference sequence). CDR3: CASSPGLAGRAGELFF. The DNA for the CDR3 is TGTGCCAGCAGCCCGGGACTAGCGGGTAGGGCCGGGGAGCTGTTTTTT.

Written as DNA, the CDR3 is TGCAGCGTTGAAGTTTCGGGAAACACCATATATTTT. Translation gives CSVEVSGNTIYF. The rearrangement joins TRBV29-1 to TRBJ1-3, with D hard to call. Looked up from germline, CDR1 is SQVTM and CDR2 is ANQGSEA. Trimming took off 1 base at V and 4 bases at J, with 5 bases between the two ends. The CDR3 spans 12 residues.

The CDR3 region is CASAAAAYAQETQYF. CDR3 in DNA: TGTGCCAGCGCGGCAGCAGCCTATGCCCAAGAGACCCAGTACTTC. The rearrangement uses TRBV28 and TRBJ2-5; D gene unclear. CDR1 is MDHEN and CDR2 is SYDVKM in the germline V gene. V lost 8 bases to trimming and J lost 1 base, with 17 bases between them. There are 15 residues in the CDR3.

The chain has TRBV28 and TRBJ1-1; a possible D gene is TRBD1 (6 bases). This CDR3 is 15 amino acids long. V lost 4 bases and J lost 2, with 14 bases in between. Germline V CDR1 and CDR2: MDHEN, SYDVKM. The CDR3: CASSSQTGKNTEAFF. The CDR3 DNA is TGTGCCAGCAGTTCCCAGACAGGAAAAAACACTGAAGCTTTCTTT.

The chain uses TRBV7-9 and TRBJ1-2; 12 bases align to TRBD1. The CDR3 has 16 residues. Germline lookup yields CDR1 SEHNR and CDR2 FQNEAQ (reference sequence). Germline trimming cut 3 bases from V and 6 bases from J; bases unmatched to any gene: 8. The CDR3 sequence is CASSFSGGQGAHGYTF. The CDR3, as DNA: TGTGCCAGCAGCTTCTCTGGGGGACAGGGGGCGCATGGCTACACCTTC.

The chain employs TRBV1 and TRBJ2-7; the table names TRBD2, a call not compared with the DNA. TRBV1 has pseudogene status. The CDR3 sequence is 16 residues long. The CDR3 DNA reads TGCACCAGCAGCCTGGTTAGCGGGAGGGCTTCCTACGAGCAGTACTTC. This codes for CTSSLVSGRASYEQYF.

The chain uses TRBV27 and TRBJ1-3; D remains ambiguous. Trimming removed 2 bases at V and 4 bases at J, with 6 bases between. Germline V gene sequence: CDR1 MNHEY, CDR2 SMNVEV (reference sequence). The CDR3 has 13 residues. CDR3 sequence (DNA): TGTGCCAGCAGTTTACAGGCGGGAAACACCATATATTTT. Encoded protein: CASSLQAGNTIYF.

Only a few counts were recorded for this clone. V and J are TRBV9 and TRBJ1-3; a possible D gene is TRBD1 (6 bases). This CDR3 has 14 residues. The V end lost 2 bases, the J end lost 2 bases, and 8 bases lay between the germline ends. The V gene's germline CDR1 is SGDLS and CDR2 YYNGEE. The CDR3 DNA follows: TGTGCCAGCAGCGTCAGGGGTACTGGAAACACCATATATTTT. It is translated as CASSVRGTGNTIYF.

CDR3 DNA: TGTGCCACCAGCAGGCAGACGGGTTTAAATCAGCCCCAGCATTTT. Protein sequence: CATSRQTGLNQPQHF. The chain uses TRBV15 and TRBJ1-5; D unclear. Trimming pared 3 bases from V and 4 bases from J, leaving 13 bases between. Germline CDR1 reads LNHNV; CDR2 reads YYDKDF (reference sequence). CDR3 length: 15 amino acids.

The gene calls are TRBV4-2 and TRBJ2-3; 9 bases are shared with TRBD1. Germline CDR1 is LGHNA and CDR2 is YNFKEQ. CDR3 length: 15 amino acids. With V trimmed by 0 bases and J by 3 bases, 1 base remained unmatched. The CDR3 DNA follows: TGTGCCAGCAGCCAAGAGACAGGGGGGACAGATACGCAGTATTTT. Translated: CASSQETGGTDTQYF.

CDR3 sequence reads: CASSRQYQETQYF. In DNA form, the CDR3 reads TGTGCCAGCAGTCGACAGTACCAAGAGACCCAGTACTTC. This rearrangement joins TRBV9 to TRBJ2-5; D possibly corresponds to TRBD1 (5 bases). The germline CDR1 and CDR2 sequences are SGDLS and YYNGEE. This CDR3 has 13 residues. Trimming pared 5 bases from V and 0 bases from J, leaving 8 bases between. Filled out from reference TRBV9 and TRBJ2-5, the complete variable domain reads DSGVTQTPKHLITATGQRVTLRCSPRSGDLSVYWYQQSLDQGLQFLIQYYNGEERAKGNILERFSAQQFPDLHSELNLSSLELGDSALYFCASSRQYQETQYFGPGTRLLVL.

The chain joins TRBV28 to TRBJ1-4; D is undetermined. The ends were cut back, 2 bases at V and 8 bases at J, with 9 bases in the middle. Germline V gives CDR1 MDHEN, CDR2 SYDVKM. The CDR3 spans 13 residues. Here the CDR3 reads CASSLISLEKLFF. CDR3 nucleotides: TGTGCCAGCAGTTTAATATCCCTGGAAAAACTGTTTTTT.

In DNA form, the CDR3 reads TGTGCCAGCAGCGTAGAACAGGGGTTAGGAGGGGAGACCCAGTACTTC. Protein: CASSVEQGLGGETQYF. The chain uses TRBV9 and TRBJ2-5; D may be TRBD1 (7 bases). The ends were cut back, 0 bases at V and 5 bases at J, with 17 bases in the middle. The CDR3 spans 16 residues. The germline V gene encodes CDR1 SGDLS and CDR2 YYNGEE.

This chain uses TRBV4-1 with TRBJ1-1; 10 nucleotides agree with TRBD1. The length of the CDR3 is 18 residues. Germline CDR1 MGHRA, CDR2 YSYEKL. Losses at the gene ends were 4 bases for V and 0 bases for J; bases not matched to a gene: 11. CDR3 nucleotide sequence: TGCGCCAGCAGCCGCCTACCGGGACAGGGGTCCATGAACACTGAAGCTTTCTTT. It encodes CASSRLPGQGSMNTEAFF.

The chain is built from TRBV19 and TRBJ1-5; the match to TRBD1 covers 9 bases. Trimming removed 9 bases from V and 6 bases from J; junction bases left unmatched: 12. Per the germline V gene, CDR1 is LNHDA and CDR2 is SQIVND (reference sequence). This CDR3 contains 15 residues. The CDR3 DNA sequence: TGTGCCAGCCAGCAGGGACAGGGAGGGGGTCAGCCCCAGCATTTT. Its translation is CASQQGQGGGQPQHF.

The chain has TRBV7-8 and TRBJ1-2; D possibly corresponds to TRBD1 (6 bases). CDR1 and CDR2 (germline): SGHVS, FQNEAQ. The CDR3 has 12 amino acids. Between the trimmed V and J ends, which lost 5 bases and 5 bases, there was a span of 9 bases. The CDR3 DNA reads TGTGCCAGCAGCCACACAGGGTATGGCTACACCTTC. Its translation is CASSHTGYGYTF.

The chain links TRBV9 to TRBJ2-3; D is unresolved. The CDR3 totals 12 residues. V was pared by 3 bases and J by 0 bases, with 2 bases between. The germline CDR1 and CDR2 sequences are SGDLS and YYNGEE. The CDR3 loop reads CASSASTDTQYF. The CDR3 DNA reads as TGTGCCAGCAGCGCTAGCACAGATACGCAGTATTTT. The variable domain in full, completed from reference TRBV9 and TRBJ2-3, reads DSGVTQTPKHLITATGQRVTLRCSPRSGDLSVYWYQQSLDQGLQFLIQYYNGEERAKGNILERFSAQQFPDLHSELNLSSLELGDSALYFCASSASTDTQYFGPGTRLTVL.

The genes are TRBV19 and TRBJ2-1; 8 bases map to TRBD2. The length of the CDR3 is 15 residues. The germline V gene encodes CDR1 LNHDA and CDR2 SQIVND (reference sequence). After removal of 7 bases from V and 7 bases from J, the junction contained 12 bases not matched to a gene. The CDR3, as DNA: TGTGCCAGTACCCAATTAGCGGGAATGGGTAATGAGCAGTTCTTC. It specifies CASTQLAGMGNEQFF.

A note on this clone: One junction end disagrees with the germline gene, perhaps due to a read error. The chain has TRBV7-9 and TRBJ2-7, with 7 bases fitting TRBD2. Per germline, CDR1 SEHNR and CDR2 FQNEAQ (reference sequence). The CDR3 is 15 residues long. DNA of the CDR3: TGTTCCAGCAGCACCCTTAGCGGGCCCTCCTACGAGCAGTACTTC. Protein sequence: CSSSTLSGPSYEQYF.

The chain links TRBV29-1 to TRBJ2-3; the D gene is possibly TRBD2 (5 bases). This CDR3 has 14 residues. Germline V gene data show CDR1 as SQVTM and CDR2 as ANQGSEA. Trimming removed 6 bases at V and 2 bases at J, with 15 bases between. As DNA, the CDR3 is TGCAGCGTGAGGTTGGGGAGTTCCACAGATACGCAGTATTTT. Amino acid sequence: CSVRLGSSTDTQYF.

The J gene is TRBJ2-7, the V gene TRBV5-1; TRBD1 agrees at 10 bases. This CDR3 spans 14 amino acids. With 4 bases clipped from V and 5 bases from J, the junction kept 6 bases outside the gene matches. From germline, CDR1 is SGHRS and CDR2 YFSETQ. DNA for the CDR3: TGCGCCAGCAGCCAGGGACAGGGGAAGGACGAGCAGTACTTC. This translates into CASSQGQGKDEQYF.